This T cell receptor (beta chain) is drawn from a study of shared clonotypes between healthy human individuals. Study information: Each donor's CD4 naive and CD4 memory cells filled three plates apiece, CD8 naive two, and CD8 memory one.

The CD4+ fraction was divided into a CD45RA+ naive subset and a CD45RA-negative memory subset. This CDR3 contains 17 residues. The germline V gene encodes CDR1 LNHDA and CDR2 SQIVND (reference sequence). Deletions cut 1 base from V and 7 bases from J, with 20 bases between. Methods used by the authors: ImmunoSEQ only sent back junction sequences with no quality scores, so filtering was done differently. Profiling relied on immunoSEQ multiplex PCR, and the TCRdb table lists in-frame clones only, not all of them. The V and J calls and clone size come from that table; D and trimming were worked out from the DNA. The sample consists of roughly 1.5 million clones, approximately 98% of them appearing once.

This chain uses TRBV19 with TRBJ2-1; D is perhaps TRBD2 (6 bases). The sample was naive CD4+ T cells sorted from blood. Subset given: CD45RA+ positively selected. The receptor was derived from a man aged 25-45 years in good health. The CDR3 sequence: CASSIVGGQGGWNEQFF. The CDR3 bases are TGTGCCAGTAGTATAGTTGGTGGTCAGGGAGGTTGGAATGAGCAGTTCTTC.